The sequence of this TCR beta chain was determined in a study of T cells in Graves' hyperthyroidism and ophthalmopathy. General study findings and limits: For ophthalmopathy, model prediction preceded onset by a median approximately 6 months.

Researchers took RNA transcripts and amplified the TCR beta CDR3 regions from them. During a first-round RT-PCR of the TCR CDR3, the HTBI primer set was used. From the multiplex PCR reads, TCRdb called clonotypes with MiXCR, one entry per CDR3 protein. The sample includes hundreds of thousands of distinct CDR3 sequences, approximately 16% of them seen just once. CDR3 length: 15 residues. V gave up 5 bases and J gave up 0 bases, with 13 bases separating them. The germline gives CDR1 SGHNT, CDR2 YENEEA. This clonotype was picked up many times. Its antigen is undetermined. The chain uses TRBV11-3 and TRBJ1-1, with D unclear. Sample: blood. This TCR came from a woman aged 18-29 years with Graves' hyperthyroidism. As DNA, the CDR3 is TGTGCCAGCAGCCCACGCCTAACAGTGAACACTGAAGCTTTCTTT. Translated: CASSPRLTVNTEAFF.